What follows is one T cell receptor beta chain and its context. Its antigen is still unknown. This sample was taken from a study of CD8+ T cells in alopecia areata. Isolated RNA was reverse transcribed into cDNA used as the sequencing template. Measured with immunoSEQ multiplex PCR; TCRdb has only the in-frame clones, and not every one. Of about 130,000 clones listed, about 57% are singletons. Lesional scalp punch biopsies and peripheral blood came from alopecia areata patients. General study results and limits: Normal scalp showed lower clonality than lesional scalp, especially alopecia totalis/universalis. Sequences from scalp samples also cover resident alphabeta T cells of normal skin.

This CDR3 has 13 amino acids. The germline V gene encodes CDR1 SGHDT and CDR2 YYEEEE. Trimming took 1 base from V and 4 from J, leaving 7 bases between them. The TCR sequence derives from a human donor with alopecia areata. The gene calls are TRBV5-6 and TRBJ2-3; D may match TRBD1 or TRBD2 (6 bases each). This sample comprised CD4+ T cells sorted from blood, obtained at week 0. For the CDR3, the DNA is TGTGCCAGCAGCTTGAGGGGGGCAGATACGCAGTATTTT. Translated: CASSLRGADTQYF.